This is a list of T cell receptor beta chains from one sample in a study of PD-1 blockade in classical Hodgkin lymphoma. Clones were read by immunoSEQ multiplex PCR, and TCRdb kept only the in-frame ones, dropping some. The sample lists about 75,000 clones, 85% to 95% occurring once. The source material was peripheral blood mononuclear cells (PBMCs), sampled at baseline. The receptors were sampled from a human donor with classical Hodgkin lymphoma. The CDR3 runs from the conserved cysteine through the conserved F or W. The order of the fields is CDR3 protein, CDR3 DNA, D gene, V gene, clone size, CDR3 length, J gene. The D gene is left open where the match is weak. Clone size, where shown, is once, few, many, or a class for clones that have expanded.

CDR3: CASRHEGRSYEQYF
DNA: TGTGCCAGCAGACACGAGGGGCGGTCCTACGAGCAGTACTTC
D: NA
V: TRBV6-6
size: NA
length: 14
J: TRBJ2-7

CDR3: CAAYVNYGYTF
DNA: TGTGCCGCCTATGTAAACTATGGCTACACCTTC
D: NA
V: TRBV6-1
size: once
length: 11
J: TRBJ1-2

CDR3: CATSREQGILPAYEQYF
DNA: TGTGCCACCAGCAGAGAGCAGGGGATTTTGCCAGCCTACGAGCAGTACTTC
D: NA
V: TRBV15
size: NA
length: 17
J: TRBJ2-7

CDR3: CASSTSLAYTDTQYF
DNA: TGTGCCAGTAGTACCTCCCTAGCGTACACAGATACGCAGTATTTT
D: NA
V: TRBV19
size: NA
length: 15
J: TRBJ2-3

CDR3: CASSWRVNEQFF
DNA: TGTGCCAGCAGCTGGAGGGTAAATGAGCAGTTCTTC
D: NA
V: TRBV7-2
size: NA
length: 12
J: TRBJ2-1

CDR3: CAWRKGTVLGKNIQYF
DNA: TGTGCCTGGAGGAAGGGGACAGTTCTAGGCAAAAACATTCAGTACTTC
D: TRBD1
V: TRBV30
size: NA
length: 16
J: TRBJ2-4

CDR3: CASSLRGFNYGYTF
DNA: TGTGCCAGCAGCTTGAGGGGATTTAACTATGGCTACACCTTC
D: NA
V: TRBV5-6
size: NA
length: 14
J: TRBJ1-2

CDR3: CASSLWGVLAANYGYTF
DNA: TGTGCCAGCAGCTTGTGGGGTGTTTTAGCTGCTAACTATGGCTACACCTTC
D: NA
V: TRBV5-6
size: NA
length: 17
J: TRBJ1-2

CDR3: CASSLGRADTQYF
DNA: TGTGCCAGCAGCTTAGGGCGGGCAGATACGCAGTATTTT
D: NA
V: TRBV7-9
size: NA
length: 13
J: TRBJ2-3

CDR3: CASSDVDTQYF
DNA: TGTGCCAGCAGTGATGTGGATACGCAGTATTTT
D: NA
V: TRBV2
size: once
length: 11
J: TRBJ2-3

CDR3: CASREAGRDTGELFF
DNA: TGTGCCAGCAGAGAAGCGGGTCGAGACACCGGGGAGCTGTTTTTT
D: NA
V: TRBV6-1
size: NA
length: 15
J: TRBJ2-2

CDR3: CASSLWQPPNTEAFF
DNA: TGTGCCAGCAGCTTATGGCAGCCCCCGAACACTGAAGCTTTCTTT
D: NA
V: TRBV7-8
size: NA
length: 15
J: TRBJ1-1

CDR3: CATSGGTGDRPQHF
DNA: TGTGCCACCAGCGGGGGGACGGGAGATCGGCCCCAGCATTTT
D: NA
V: TRBV15
size: NA
length: 14
J: TRBJ1-5

CDR3: CASSARGRRNEKLFF
DNA: TGCGCCAGCAGCGCGCGGGGTCGCCGTAATGAAAAACTGTTTTTT
D: NA
V: TRBV5-1
size: NA
length: 15
J: TRBJ1-4

CDR3: CASSMVQAGTEAFF
DNA: TGTGCCAGTAGTATGGTGCAGGCGGGCACTGAAGCTTTCTTT
D: NA
V: TRBV19
size: NA
length: 14
J: TRBJ1-1

CDR3: CASSVVGGDGDTQYF
DNA: TGTGCCAGCAGCGTAGTCGGCGGAGATGGAGATACGCAGTATTTT
D: NA
V: TRBV9
size: once
length: 15
J: TRBJ2-3

CDR3: CAISSGASYEQYF
DNA: TGTGCCATCTCTAGCGGAGCCTCCTACGAGCAGTACTTC
D: TRBD2
V: TRBV28
size: NA
length: 13
J: TRBJ2-7